This TCR beta chain appears in the sequencing data of a study of post-analysis software for immune sequencing data. Overall study context: The disease courses covered relapsing-remitting, secondary progressive and progressive-relapsing multiple sclerosis.

This clonotype was detected many times. Antigen specificity is unknown. The CDR3 sequence is 15 residues long. Trimming removed 1 base at V and 1 base at J, with 10 bases between. CDR1 is MGHRA and CDR2 is YSYEKL in the germline V gene. TCR beta cDNA libraries included unique molecular identifiers. It was from about 0.98 to 11 million T cells that 500,000 or so cDNA molecules came. Each CDR3 protein is one row after TCRdb ran MiXCR on the PCR reads. The sample lists roughly 600,000 distinct CDR3 sequences, around 40% occurring once. Overall study findings and caveats: Relative to controls, patients with multiple sclerosis showed significantly lower normalized Chao1 diversity. There were several TRBV segments more frequent in patients than controls, and TRBV5-6, TRBV5-1 and TRBV20-1 were among them.

This chain joins TRBV4-1 and TRBJ1-2; tentative D call: TRBD1 (5 bases). This TCR came from a girl aged 5-17 years with multiple sclerosis. Sequences were obtained from blood. The CDR3, as DNA: TGCGCCAGCAGCCAAGCTGCAGGGATTAACTATGGCTACACCTTC. Protein sequence: CASSQAAGINYGYTF.